Given below is one T cell receptor beta chain in context. Healthy Caucasians from Russia aged about 6 to 95 served as donors. Researchers report isolating at least 6.5 million PBMCs per sample. This sample stems from a study of blood T cells in healthy people across ages. Trimming took 6 bases from V and 5 from J, leaving 11 bases between them. In germline, CDR1 is MNHEY, CDR2 SVGAGI. The CDR3 consists of 13 residues. Next came a second PCR, run for about 7 to 12 cycles, which used a sample-barcoded 5' primer along with a J-beta primer mix. Using its own MiXCR run on the 5' RACE reads, TCRdb lists one record per CDR3 protein. Of approximately 1.5 million distinct CDR3 sequences listed, approximately 39% are singletons.

Sequencing input: blood. This receptor was obtained from a woman between 18 and 30 years old in good health. The V call is TRBV6-5, the J call TRBJ2-1, with D unclear. CDR3 in amino acids: CASRPNRDNEQFF. As DNA, the CDR3 is TGTGCCAGCAGACCTAACAGAGACAATGAGCAGTTCTTC.